The next 14 T cell receptor beta chains were all read from a single sample in a study of blood T cell repertoires in COVID-19. The assay was immunoSEQ multiplex PCR, and TCRdb's table has in-frame clones only and misses some. The sample holds around 84,000 clones, roughly 80% seen once. Sequencing used peripheral blood. Receptor source: a woman in her 40s with active or convalescent COVID-19.

The genes are TRBV7-3 and TRBJ2-7, with TRBD1 identical over 7 bases. Germline V gives CDR1 SGHTA, CDR2 FQGTGA. CDR3 length: 18 amino acids. The J segment lost 0 bases and the V segment lost 6 bases, leaving 17 bases of the junction unmatched. CDR3 coding DNA: TGTGCCAGCAGACAACACCGACCGGGACAGAGGAGCTCCTACGAGCAGTACTTC. Translation gives CASRQHRPGQRSSYEQYF.

J is TRBJ2-5 and V is TRBV12-3 or TRBV12-4, with TRBD1 as a possible D gene (7 bases). The length of the CDR3 is 13 residues. The germline V and J ends were trimmed by 4 bases and 7 bases, with 13 bases remaining between them. CDR3 region: CASSSTRQGTQYF. The CDR3 bases are TGTGCCAGCAGTTCGACTAGACAGGGGACCCAGTACTTC.

V and J are TRBV15 and TRBJ1-4; 10 nucleotides line up with TRBD1. With V trimmed by 5 bases and J by 0 bases, 3 bases remained unmatched. The CDR3 totals 16 residues. Germline loops: CDR1 LNHNV, CDR2 YYDKDF (reference sequence). CDR3 sequence reads: CATSLGQGATNEKLFF. For the CDR3, the DNA is TGTGCCACCAGCCTAGGACAGGGGGCAACTAATGAAAAACTGTTTTTT.

This clone was seen a single time. This chain joins TRBV2 and TRBJ2-2; maybe TRBD1 (6 bases). Germline V gives CDR1 SNHLY, CDR2 FYNNEI. Trimming left V 2 bases short and J 0 bases short, with 10 bases between. This CDR3 is 16 amino acids long. CDR3 sequence reads: CASSEQRQANTGELFF. CDR3 sequence (DNA): TGTGCCAGCAGTGAACAACGACAGGCGAACACCGGGGAGCTGTTTTTT. Drawing the rest from reference TRBV2 and TRBJ2-2, the complete variable domain is EPEVTQTPSHQVTQMGQEVILRCVPISNHLYFYWYRQILGQKVEFLVSFYNNEISEKSEIFDDQFSVERPDGSNFTLKIRSTKLEDSAMYFCASSEQRQANTGELFFGEGSRLTVL.

A few counts support this clone. The chain couples TRBV7-2 to TRBJ2-7, with 8 positions matching TRBD2. Per germline, CDR1 SGHTA and CDR2 FQGNSA. The CDR3 spans 14 residues. Germline trimming cut 1 base from V and 6 bases from J; bases unmatched to any gene: 5. Here the CDR3 reads CASSLGTSRSEQYF. In DNA, the CDR3 is TGTGCCAGCAGCTTAGGGACTAGCCGAAGCGAGCAGTACTTC.

The chain is built from TRBV11-3 and TRBJ2-1; 9 positions agree with TRBD2. The junction had 5 bases not matched to a gene; V was cut back by 1 base and J by 7 bases. The germline CDR1 and CDR2 sequences are SGHNT and YENEEA. This CDR3 region has 15 residues. The CDR3 here is CASSLAAGGWNEQFF. In nucleotides, the CDR3 is TGTGCCAGCAGCTTAGCTGCGGGAGGGTGGAATGAGCAGTTCTTC.

The chain has TRBV5-1 and TRBJ2-5, with D possibly being TRBD1 (6 bases). Trimming left V 3 bases short and J 6 bases short, with 21 bases between. CDR1 and CDR2 (germline): SGHRS, YFSETQ. The CDR3 length is 16 residues. The CDR3 is CASSSGGGVVSQTQYF. In DNA, the CDR3 is TGCGCCAGCAGCTCGGGTGGGGGCGTTGTCTCTCAGACCCAGTACTTC.

CDR3 sequence (DNA): TGTGCCGTTTCAAGGGGGACCGACAATGAGCAGTTCTTC. Its translation is CAVSRGTDNEQFF. The chain couples TRBV10-3 to TRBJ2-1; tentative D call: TRBD1 (6 bases). The CDR3 sequence is 13 residues long. Germline V CDR1 and CDR2: ENHRY, SYGVKD. The V end lost 11 bases, the J end lost 5 bases, and 16 bases lay between the germline ends.

This sequence joins TRBV19 and TRBJ1-1; 9 bases align to TRBD1. This CDR3 spans 16 amino acids. CDR1 LNHDA and CDR2 SQIVND come from the germline V gene (reference sequence). V was clipped by 10 bases and J by 0 bases; unmatched bases: 12. This chain's CDR3 is CATTGQGSKLNTEAFF. The CDR3 region has the DNA TGTGCCACCACGGGACAGGGTTCCAAACTGAACACTGAAGCTTTCTTT.

This sequence joins TRBV6-2 or TRBV6-3 and TRBJ1-5; 9 nucleotides align to TRBD1. J was trimmed by 5 bases and V by 4 bases; bases with no gene match: 3. Germline CDR1 MNHEY, CDR2 SVGEGT. This CDR3 comprises 14 residues. CDR3 region: CASSWGQGYQPQHF. CDR3 DNA: TGTGCCAGCAGTTGGGGACAGGGCTATCAGCCCCAGCATTTT.

V and J are TRBV19 and TRBJ1-5; 7 bases line up with TRBD1. Germline lookup yields CDR1 LNHDA and CDR2 SQIVND (reference sequence). This CDR3 is built from 16 residues. V was pared by 3 bases and J by 6 bases, with 11 bases of the junction left unmatched. The CDR3 nucleotides read TGTGCCAGTAGTATTGGCGGACAGGTATTGCGTCAGCCCCAGCATTTT. This translates into CASSIGGQVLRQPQHF.

The chain has TRBV7-3 and TRBJ2-5, with D possibly being TRBD2 (7 bases). The CDR3 contains 15 residues. Deletions cut 5 bases from V and 4 bases from J, with 17 bases between. Looked up from germline, CDR1 is SGHTA and CDR2 is FQGTGA. DNA of the CDR3: TGTGCCAGCAGCCGAGGGGGAGGGCCTAGAGAGACCCAGTACTTC. Amino acid sequence: CASSRGGGPRETQYF.

The rearrangement uses TRBV4-2 and TRBJ2-7, with TRBD1 matching over 8 bases. Germline CDR1 and CDR2: LGHNA and YNFKEQ. With 1 base clipped from V and 4 bases from J, the junction kept 6 bases outside the gene matches. The CDR3 loop spans 15 amino acids. The CDR3 DNA reads TGTGCCAGCAGCCAAGTGGGACAGGAGTTATACGAGCAGTACTTC. Protein: CASSQVGQELYEQYF.

In its sample, this clone was seen a few times. The rearrangement links TRBV4-2 to TRBJ1-3; 10 bases line up with TRBD1. Germline values: CDR1 LGHNA, CDR2 YNFKEQ. V lost 0 bases and J lost 5; bases outside the gene matches: 4. The CDR3 is made up of 16 amino acids. CDR3 DNA: TGTGCCAGCAGCCAAGAAGGGACAGGGGTACGAAACACCATATATTTT. The encoded protein is CASSQEGTGVRNTIYF.